These T cell receptor beta chains were read from a single sample in a study of naive and memory T cell subsets. TCRdb re-called the 5' RACE reads through MiXCR, storing one row per CDR3 protein. The table shows 55,000 to 70,000 distinct CDR3 sequences, with about 7% occurring only once. Receptors were obtained from a male donor in good health. Each CDR3 is given without its conserved first and last residue. The order of the fields is J gene, V gene, CDR3 protein.

TRBJ2-7 | TRBV6-6 | ASSYSQGALPYEQY
TRBJ2-2 | TRBV5-1 | ASSLIGGGAVVTGELF
TRBJ1-1 | TRBV5-1 | ASSQITGAGNTEAF
TRBJ2-1 | TRBV5-1 | ASSLGRNEQF
TRBJ2-6 | TRBV5-1 | ASSIQTGNSGANVLT
TRBJ2-2 | TRBV29-1 | SVTSRDTNTGELF
TRBJ1-6 | TRBV7-9 | ASSLINSPLH
TRBJ1-4 | TRBV29-1 | SAFQGDELF
TRBJ2-7 | TRBV20-1 | SASASGRVSYEQY
TRBJ1-1 | TRBV18 | ASSHSETGNTEAF
TRBJ1-5 | TRBV30 | AWAAGQGALSNQPQH
TRBJ2-1 | TRBV5-4 | ASSLGEREGYYNEQF
TRBJ2-5 | TRBV10-1 | ASSESLQSGQETQY
TRBJ2-3 | TRBV2 | ASTEREGLHTQY
TRBJ2-3 | TRBV5-1 | ASRRGQGAVDTQY
TRBJ2-5 | TRBV24-1 | ATSEIAGEEETQY
TRBJ2-4 | TRBV7-2 | ASSLFPSGNGNIQY
TRBJ2-7 | TRBV10-3 | AISESGAYEQY
TRBJ2-7 | TRBV27 | ASSFGTAVYEQY
TRBJ2-5 | TRBV30 | AWSRDSTQETQY
TRBJ2-7 | TRBV5-1 | ASSIDSYEQY
TRBJ2-3 | TRBV7-2 | ASSPTGDTQY
TRBJ2-1 | TRBV6-5 | ASSITGASYNKQF